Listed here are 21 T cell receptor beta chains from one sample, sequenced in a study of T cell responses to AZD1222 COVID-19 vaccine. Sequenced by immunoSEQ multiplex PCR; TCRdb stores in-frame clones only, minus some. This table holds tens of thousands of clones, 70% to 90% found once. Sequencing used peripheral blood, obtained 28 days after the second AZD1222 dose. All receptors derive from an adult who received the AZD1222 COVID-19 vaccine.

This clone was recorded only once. CDR3 nucleotides: TGTGCCAGCCATACAGGGGGAGATTACAATGAGCAGTTCTTC. As protein: CASHTGGDYNEQFF. J is TRBJ2-1 and V is TRBV19; 8 bases are a match to TRBD1. The trim removed 9 bases at V and 4 bases at J, leaving 8 bases unmatched. In germline, CDR1 is LNHDA, CDR2 SQIVND (reference sequence). This CDR3 comprises 14 residues.

The CDR3 region is CSASGMRQVTYGYTF. The CDR3 DNA reads TGCAGTGCTAGTGGGATGAGACAGGTGACTTATGGCTACACCTTC. The rearrangement joins TRBV20-1 to TRBJ1-2; TRBD1 might be the D (6 bases). Trimming removed 3 bases at V and 5 bases at J, with 19 bases between. Germline CDR1 DFQATT, CDR2 SNEGSKA (reference sequence). CDR3 length equals 15 residues.

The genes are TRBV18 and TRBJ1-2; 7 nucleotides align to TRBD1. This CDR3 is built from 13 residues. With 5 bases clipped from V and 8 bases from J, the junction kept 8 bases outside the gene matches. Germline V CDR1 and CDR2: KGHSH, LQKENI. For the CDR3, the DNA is TGTGCCAGCTCAGCAGACAGGGCCCAAGGCTACACCTTC. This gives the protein CASSADRAQGYTF.

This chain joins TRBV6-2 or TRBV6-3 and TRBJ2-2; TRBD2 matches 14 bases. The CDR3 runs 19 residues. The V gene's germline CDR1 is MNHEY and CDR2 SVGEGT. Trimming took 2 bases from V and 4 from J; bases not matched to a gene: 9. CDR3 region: CASSYLLRTSGRSTGELFF. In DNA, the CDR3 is TGTGCCAGCAGTTACCTACTCAGGACTAGCGGGAGGTCCACCGGGGAGCTGTTTTTT.

The CDR3 DNA reads as TGTGCCAGCAGCCAAACACGATACGAGCAGTACTTC. Translating it yields CASSQTRYEQYF. The chain combines TRBV13 with TRBJ2-7; D remains ambiguous. CDR1 and CDR2 (germline): PRHDT, FYEKMQ (reference sequence). The CDR3 covers 12 residues. Trimming removed 5 bases from V and 4 bases from J, with 9 bases in between.

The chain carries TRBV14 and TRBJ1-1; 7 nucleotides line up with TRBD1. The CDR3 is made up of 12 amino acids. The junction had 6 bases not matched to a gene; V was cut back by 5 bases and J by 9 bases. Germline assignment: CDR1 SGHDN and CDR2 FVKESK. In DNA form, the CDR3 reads TGTGCCAGCAGCGGACCGGGACAGCAAGCTTTCTTT. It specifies CASSGPGQQAFF.

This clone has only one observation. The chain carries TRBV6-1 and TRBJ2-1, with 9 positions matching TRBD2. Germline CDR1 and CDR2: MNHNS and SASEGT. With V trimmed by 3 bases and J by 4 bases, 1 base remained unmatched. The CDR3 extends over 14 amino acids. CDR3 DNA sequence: TGTGCCAGCAGTGAGCTAGCGGGGTACAATGAGCAGTTCTTC. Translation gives CASSELAGYNEQFF.

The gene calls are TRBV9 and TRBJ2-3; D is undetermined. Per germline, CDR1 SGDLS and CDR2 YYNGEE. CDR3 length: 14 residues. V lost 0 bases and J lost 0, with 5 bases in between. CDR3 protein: CASSVEWSTDTQYF. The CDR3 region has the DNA TGTGCCAGCAGCGTAGAGTGGAGCACAGATACGCAGTATTTT.

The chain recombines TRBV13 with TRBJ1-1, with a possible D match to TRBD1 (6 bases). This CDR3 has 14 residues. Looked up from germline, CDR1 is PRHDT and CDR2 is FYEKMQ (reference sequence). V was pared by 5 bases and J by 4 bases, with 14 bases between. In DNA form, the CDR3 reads TGTGCCAGCAGCCAACAGGGCGCTAGCACTGAAGCTTTCTTT. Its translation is CASSQQGASTEAFF. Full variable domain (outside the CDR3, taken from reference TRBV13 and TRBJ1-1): AAGVIQSPRHLIKEKRETATLKCYPIPRHDTVYWYQQGPGQDPQFLISFYEKMQSDKGSIPDRFSAQQFSDYHSELNMSSLELGDSALYFCASSQQGASTEAFFGQGTRLTVV.

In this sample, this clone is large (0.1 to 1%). As DNA, the CDR3 is TGCAGCGTTGAAGAGGGGAATAACTATGGCTACACCTTC. Translated: CSVEEGNNYGYTF. The rearrangement links TRBV29-1 to TRBJ1-2, with no clear D. The CDR3 is 13 amino acids. Trimming removed 0 bases from V and 1 base from J, with 6 bases in between. CDR1 and CDR2 (germline): SQVTM, ANQGSEA.

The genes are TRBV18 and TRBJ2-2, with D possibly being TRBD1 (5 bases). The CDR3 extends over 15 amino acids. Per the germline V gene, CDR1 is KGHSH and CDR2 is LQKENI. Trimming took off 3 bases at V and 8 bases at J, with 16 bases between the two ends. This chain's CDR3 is CASSPLDSQAGELFF. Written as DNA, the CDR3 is TGTGCCAGCTCACCCCTTGACAGTCAGGCGGGGGAGCTGTTTTTT.

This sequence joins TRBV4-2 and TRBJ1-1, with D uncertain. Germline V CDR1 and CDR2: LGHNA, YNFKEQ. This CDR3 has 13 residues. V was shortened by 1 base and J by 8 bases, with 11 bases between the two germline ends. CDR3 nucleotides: TGTGCCAGCAGCCAAGCCCTCCCCCCGGAAGCTTTCTTT. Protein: CASSQALPPEAFF.

CDR3 coding DNA: TGTGCCAGCGGAAGCGGGAGTGCTTACGAGCAGTACTTC. The encoded protein is CASGSGSAYEQYF. The chain joins TRBV12-3 or TRBV12-4 to TRBJ2-7; 8 bases are a match to TRBD2. The CDR3 is made up of 13 amino acids. V was pared by 8 bases and J by 4 bases, with 7 bases of the junction left unmatched.

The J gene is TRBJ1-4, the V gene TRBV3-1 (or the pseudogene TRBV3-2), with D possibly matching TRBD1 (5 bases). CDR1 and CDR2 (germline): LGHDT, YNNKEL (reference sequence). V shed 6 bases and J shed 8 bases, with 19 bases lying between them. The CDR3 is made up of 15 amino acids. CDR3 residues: CASSPPGFPGEKLFF. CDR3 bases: TGTGCCAGCAGTCCCCCAGGGTTCCCGGGGGAAAAACTGTTTTTT.

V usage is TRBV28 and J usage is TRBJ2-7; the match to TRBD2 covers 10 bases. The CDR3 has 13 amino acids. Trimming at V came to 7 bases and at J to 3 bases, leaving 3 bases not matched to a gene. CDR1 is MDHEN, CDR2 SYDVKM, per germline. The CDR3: CASTLAGVYEQYF. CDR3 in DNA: TGTGCCAGCACCCTAGCGGGAGTCTACGAGCAGTACTTC.

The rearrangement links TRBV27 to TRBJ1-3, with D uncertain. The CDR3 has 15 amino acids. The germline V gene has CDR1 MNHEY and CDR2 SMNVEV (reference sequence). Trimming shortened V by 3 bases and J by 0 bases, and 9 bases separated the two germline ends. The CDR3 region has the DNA TGTGCCAGCAGTTTCAGTCCGGGCTCTGGAAACACCATATATTTT. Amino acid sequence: CASSFSPGSGNTIYF.

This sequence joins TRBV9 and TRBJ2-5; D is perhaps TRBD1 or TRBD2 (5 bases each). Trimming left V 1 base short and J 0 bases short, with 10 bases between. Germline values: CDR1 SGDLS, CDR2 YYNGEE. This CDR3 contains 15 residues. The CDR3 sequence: CASSVSWGYQETQYF. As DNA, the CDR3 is TGTGCCAGCAGCGTAAGTTGGGGGTACCAAGAGACCCAGTACTTC.

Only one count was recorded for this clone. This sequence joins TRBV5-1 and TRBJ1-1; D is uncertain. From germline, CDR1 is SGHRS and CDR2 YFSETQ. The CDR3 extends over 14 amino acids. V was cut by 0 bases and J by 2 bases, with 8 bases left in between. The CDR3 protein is CASSLVSTNTEAFF. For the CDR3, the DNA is TGCGCCAGCAGCTTGGTATCTACCAACACTGAAGCTTTCTTT.

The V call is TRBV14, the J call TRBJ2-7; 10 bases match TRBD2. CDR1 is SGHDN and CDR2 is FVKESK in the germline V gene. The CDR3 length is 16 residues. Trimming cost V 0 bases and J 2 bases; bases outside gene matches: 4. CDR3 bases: TGTGCCAGCAGCCAAGAGTGGCTAGCGGGAGCCTACGAGCAGTACTTC. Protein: CASSQEWLAGAYEQYF.

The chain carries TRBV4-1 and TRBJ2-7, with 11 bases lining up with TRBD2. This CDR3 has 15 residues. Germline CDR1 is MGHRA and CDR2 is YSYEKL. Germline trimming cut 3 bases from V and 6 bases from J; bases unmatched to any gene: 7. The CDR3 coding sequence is TGCGCCAGCAGCCATAGCCCTAGCGGGAGGCCCGAGCAGTACTTC. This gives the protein CASSHSPSGRPEQYF.

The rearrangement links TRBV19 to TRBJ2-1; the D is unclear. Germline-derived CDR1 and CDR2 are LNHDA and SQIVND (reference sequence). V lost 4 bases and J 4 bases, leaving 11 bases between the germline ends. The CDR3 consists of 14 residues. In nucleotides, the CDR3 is TGTGCCAGTAGTAAGATGGCAGATTACAATGAGCAGTTCTTC. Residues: CASSKMADYNEQFF.